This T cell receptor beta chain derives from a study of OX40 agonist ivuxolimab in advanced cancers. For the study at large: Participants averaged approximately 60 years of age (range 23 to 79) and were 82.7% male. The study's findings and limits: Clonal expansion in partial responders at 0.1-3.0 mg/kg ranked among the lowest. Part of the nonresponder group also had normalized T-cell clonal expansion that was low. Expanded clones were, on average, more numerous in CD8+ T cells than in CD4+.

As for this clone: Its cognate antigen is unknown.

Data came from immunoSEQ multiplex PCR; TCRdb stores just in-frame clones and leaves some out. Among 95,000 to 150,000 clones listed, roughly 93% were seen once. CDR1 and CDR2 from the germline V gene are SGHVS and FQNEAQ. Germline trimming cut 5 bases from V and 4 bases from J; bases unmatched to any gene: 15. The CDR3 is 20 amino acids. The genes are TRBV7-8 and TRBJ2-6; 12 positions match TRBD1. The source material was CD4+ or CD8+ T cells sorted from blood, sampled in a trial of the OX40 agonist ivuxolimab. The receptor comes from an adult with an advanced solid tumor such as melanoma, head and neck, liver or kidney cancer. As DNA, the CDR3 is TGTGCCAGCAGCCTCAGACCCCCGGGACAGGGGGCGTCGGGGGCCAACGTCCTGACTTTC. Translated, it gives CASSLRPPGQGASGANVLTF.